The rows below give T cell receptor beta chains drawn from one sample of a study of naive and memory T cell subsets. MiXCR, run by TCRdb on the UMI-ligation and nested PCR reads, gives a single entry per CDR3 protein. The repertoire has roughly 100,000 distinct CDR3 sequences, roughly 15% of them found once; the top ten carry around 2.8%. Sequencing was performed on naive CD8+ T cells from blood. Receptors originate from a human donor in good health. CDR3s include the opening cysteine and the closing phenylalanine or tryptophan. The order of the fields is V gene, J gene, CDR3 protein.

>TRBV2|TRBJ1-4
CASSGGTFATNEKLFF
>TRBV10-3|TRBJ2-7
CAISDQGPYEQYF
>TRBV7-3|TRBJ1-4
CASSLGRGDEKLFF
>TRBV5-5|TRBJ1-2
CASSLDRNNGYTF
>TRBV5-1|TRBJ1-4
CASSYEVPTNEKLFF
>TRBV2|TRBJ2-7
CASRVLRDYGEQYF
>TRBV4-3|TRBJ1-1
CASSQGQPSGPEAFF
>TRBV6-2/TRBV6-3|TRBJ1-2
CASSWCCAGLPYYGYTF
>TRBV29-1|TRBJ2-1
CSVIGTGGGNEQFF
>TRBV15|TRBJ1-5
CATSRSSASPQHF
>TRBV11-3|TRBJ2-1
CASSFRTSGGAPYNEQFF
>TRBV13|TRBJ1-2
CASSLRQSYGYTF
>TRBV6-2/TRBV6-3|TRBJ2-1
CASSLQGPNEQFF
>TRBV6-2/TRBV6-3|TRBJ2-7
CASSYAGAYEQYF
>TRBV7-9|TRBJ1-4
CASSLGDSPEKLFF
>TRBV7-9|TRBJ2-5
CASSPEAGQETQYF
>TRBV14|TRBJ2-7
CASSQDRGGSTEQYF
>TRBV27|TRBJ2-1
CASSSQGLGNEQFF
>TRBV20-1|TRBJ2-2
CSAQGGIAGELFF
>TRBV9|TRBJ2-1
CASSVGRGYNEQFF
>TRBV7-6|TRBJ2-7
CASSSSGGPGEQYF
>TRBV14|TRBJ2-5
CASSHRPGGWKTQYF
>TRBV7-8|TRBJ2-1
CASSPYTGTGYNEQFF
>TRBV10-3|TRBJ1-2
CAISDPDRGPVGYTF
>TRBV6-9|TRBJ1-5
CASSSKNSNQPQHF
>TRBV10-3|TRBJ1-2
CATKGTGGRARTYGYTF
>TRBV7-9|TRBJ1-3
CASSRPTDTSGNTIYF
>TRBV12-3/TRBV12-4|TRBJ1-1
CASQYRVLNTEAFF
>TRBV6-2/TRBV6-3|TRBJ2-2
CASSWDRDSPTGELFF
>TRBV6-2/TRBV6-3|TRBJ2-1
CASSRTRVNEQFF
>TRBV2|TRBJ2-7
CASSPTSGGIEQYF
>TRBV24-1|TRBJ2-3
CATSDSLTGPFSTDTQYF
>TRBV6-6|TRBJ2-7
CASNPARAAYEQYF
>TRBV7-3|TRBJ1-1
CASSRGGADTEAFF
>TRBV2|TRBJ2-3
CASSEGLAGGRDTQYF
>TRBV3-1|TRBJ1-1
CASSHPRGPPEAFF